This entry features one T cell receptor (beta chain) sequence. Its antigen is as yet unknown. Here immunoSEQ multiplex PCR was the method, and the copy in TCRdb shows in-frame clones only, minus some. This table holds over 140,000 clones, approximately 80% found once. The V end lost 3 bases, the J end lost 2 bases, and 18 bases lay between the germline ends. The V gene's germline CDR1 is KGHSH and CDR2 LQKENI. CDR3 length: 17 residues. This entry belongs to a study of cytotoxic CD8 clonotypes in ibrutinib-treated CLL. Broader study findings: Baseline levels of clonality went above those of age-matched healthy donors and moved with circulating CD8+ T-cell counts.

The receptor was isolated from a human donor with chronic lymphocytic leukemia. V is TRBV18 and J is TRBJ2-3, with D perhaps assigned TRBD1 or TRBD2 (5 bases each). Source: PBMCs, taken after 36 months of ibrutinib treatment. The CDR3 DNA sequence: TGTGCCAGCTCACCCTATCGGGGCGACATAACCACAGATACGCAGTATTTT. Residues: CASSPYRGDITTDTQYF.